What follows are 10 T cell receptor beta chains derived from one specimen sequenced in a study of early T cells in non-severe SARS-CoV-2 infection. TCRdb recomputed calls from the 5' RACE reads with MiXCR, one row per CDR3 protein. The table lists some 60,000 distinct CDR3 sequences, roughly 8% of them singletons. The sequenced material came from whole blood. The origin of the receptors is an adult who was a healthcare worker with PCR-confirmed SARS-CoV-2 infection or an uninfected control (not recorded which).

The chain is built from TRBV7-9 and TRBJ1-1; TRBD1 agrees at 7 bases. The V segment lost 5 bases and the J segment 2 bases; nucleotides outside the gene matches: 11. In germline, CDR1 is SEHNR, CDR2 FQNEAQ (reference sequence). The CDR3 contains 16 residues. For the CDR3, the DNA is TGTGCCAGCAGCCCCTACAGGGGTAGTATAAACACTGAAGCTTTCTTT. This sequence encodes CASSPYRGSINTEAFF.

This clonotype was observed a few times. The chain uses TRBV7-6 and TRBJ2-1, with D maybe TRBD2 (5 bases). The CDR3 totals 15 residues. V was cut by 1 base and J by 9 bases, with 16 bases left in between. The V gene's germline CDR1 is SGHVS and CDR2 FNYEAQ. CDR3 sequence: CASSLEASWFSEQFF. CDR3 nucleotide sequence: TGTGCCAGCAGCTTAGAGGCTAGCTGGTTCAGTGAGCAGTTCTTC.

This clonotype was seen a handful of times. The chain uses TRBV19 and TRBJ2-7; 7 bases fit TRBD2. The CDR3 has 14 residues. V shed 3 bases, J shed 6 bases, and the junction held 8 bases outside the gene matches. Germline V lookup: CDR1 LNHDA, CDR2 SQIVND (reference sequence). The CDR3 region is CASSIERGSLEQYF. The CDR3 coding sequence is TGTGCCAGTAGTATCGAGCGGGGCTCTCTCGAGCAGTACTTC.

This clonotype was seen once. This clone may be a read error of a much larger clone one base away. The rearrangement links TRBV11-2 to TRBJ1-1; D unresolved. Trimming took 0 bases from V and 1 from J, leaving 12 bases between them. Germline loops: CDR1 SGHAT, CDR2 FQNNGV. The length of the CDR3 is 16 residues. The CDR3 sequence: CASSLEWGRTNTEAFF. The CDR3 nucleotides are TGTGCCAGCAGCTTAGAATGGGGAAGGACGAACACTGAAGCTTTCTTT.

This clonotype was seen repeatedly, ten times or more. This chain joins TRBV5-4 and TRBJ2-1, with D perhaps TRBD1 (6 bases). V was cut by 3 bases and J by 9 bases, with 16 bases left in between. The CDR3 contains 14 residues. Per germline, CDR1 SGHNT and CDR2 YYREEE (reference sequence). The CDR3 sequence is CASSWLNRESEQFF. CDR3 in DNA: TGTGCCAGCAGCTGGTTGAACAGGGAAAGTGAGCAGTTCTTC. The complete variable domain, with remaining parts taken from reference TRBV5-4 and TRBJ2-1, reads ETGVTQSPTHLIKTRGQQVTLRCSSQSGHNTVSWYQQALGQGPQFIFQYYREEENGRGNFPPRFSGLQFPNYSSELNVNALELDDSALYLCASSWLNRESEQFFGPGTRLTVL.

This clonotype was counted many times. The chain carries TRBV7-2 and TRBJ2-1, with 10 positions matching TRBD2. This CDR3 is built from 15 residues. Germline CDR1 is SGHTA and CDR2 is FQGNSA. After removal of 5 bases from V and 3 bases from J, the junction contained 4 bases not matched to a gene. The CDR3 loop is CASSPLAGVYNEQFF. The CDR3, as DNA: TGTGCCAGCAGCCCGCTAGCGGGGGTCTACAATGAGCAGTTCTTC.

This clonotype has a count of ten or more. The chain joins TRBV19 to TRBJ2-3; D not certain. CDR3 length: 11 residues. Trimming cost V 3 bases and J 6 bases, with 4 bases left between them. The germline gives CDR1 LNHDA, CDR2 SQIVND (reference sequence). DNA of the CDR3: TGTGCCAGTAGTATGGAGGATACGCAGTATTTT. It encodes CASSMEDTQYF.

This clonotype was seen a few times. The chain employs TRBV12-3 or TRBV12-4 and TRBJ1-1; no clear D gene. The V end was cut by 2 bases, the J end by 6 bases, with 7 bases between. The CDR3 length is 12 residues. The chain's CDR3 is CASSLRRSEAFF. The DNA of the CDR3 is TGTGCCAGCAGTTTAAGAAGGTCTGAAGCTTTCTTT.

The chain recombines TRBV30 with TRBJ1-1, with 8 bases that match TRBD1. The germline gives CDR1 GTSNPN, CDR2 SVGIG (reference sequence). V was pared by 5 bases and J by 6 bases, with 8 bases of the junction left unmatched. The CDR3 is 13 residues long. CDR3 loop: CAWSETGAAEAFF. The CDR3 DNA reads as TGTGCCTGGTCTGAGACAGGGGCCGCTGAAGCTTTCTTT. Based on the CDR3 plus reference TRBV30 and TRBJ1-1, the full variable domain is SQTIHQWPATLVQPVGSPLSLECTVEGTSNPNLYWYRQAAGRGLQLLFYSVGIGQISSEVPQNLSASRPQDRQFILSSKKLLLSDSGFYLCAWSETGAAEAFFGQGTRLTVV.

J is TRBJ2-5 and V is TRBV7-3; D is uncertain. The CDR3 loop spans 11 amino acids. V was trimmed by 7 bases and J by 7 bases, leaving 10 bases between them. In germline, CDR1 is SGHTA, CDR2 FQGTGA. CDR3 nucleotides: TGTGCCAGCATCACCAGAGGGACCCAGTACTTC. Translating it yields CASITRGTQYF.